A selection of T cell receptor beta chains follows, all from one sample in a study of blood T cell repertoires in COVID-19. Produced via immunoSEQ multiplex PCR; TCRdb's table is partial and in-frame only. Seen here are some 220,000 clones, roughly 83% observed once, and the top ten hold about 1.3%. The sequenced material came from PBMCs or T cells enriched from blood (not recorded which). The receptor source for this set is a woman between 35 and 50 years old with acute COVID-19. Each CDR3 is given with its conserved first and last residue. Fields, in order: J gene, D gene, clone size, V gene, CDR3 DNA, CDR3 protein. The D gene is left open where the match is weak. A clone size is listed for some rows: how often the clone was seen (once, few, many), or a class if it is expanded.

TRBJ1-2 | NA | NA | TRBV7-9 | TGTGCCAGCAGCTTAAGTGGTTGGGCTGGCTACACCTTC | CASSLSGWAGYTF
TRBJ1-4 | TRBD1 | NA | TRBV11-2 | TGTGCCAGCAGGCCAGGGGGACGTAATGAAAAACTGTTTTTT | CASRPGGRNEKLFF
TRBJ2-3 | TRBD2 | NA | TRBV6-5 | TGTGCCAGCACCTCTCCGGCGGGAGGGCCAGATACGCAGTATTTT | CASTSPAGGPDTQYF
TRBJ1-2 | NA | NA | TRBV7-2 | TGTGCCAGCAGCCCCGACGGACAGCGCGACTATGGCTACACCTTC | CASSPDGQRDYGYTF
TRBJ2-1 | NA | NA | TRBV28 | TGTGCCAGCAGAGGACAGGGGCCGGGAGGGCCTTACAATGAGCAGTTCTTC | CASRGQGPGGPYNEQFF
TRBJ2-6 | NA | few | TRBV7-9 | TGTGCCAGCAGCCAGACAGAGTCTGGGGCCAACGTCCTGACTTTC | CASSQTESGANVLTF
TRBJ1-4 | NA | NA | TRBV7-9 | TGTGCCAGCAGCTTTACAGCCGGCAGTAATGAAAAACTGTTTTTT | CASSFTAGSNEKLFF
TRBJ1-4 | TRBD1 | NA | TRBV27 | TGTGCCAGCGCGACAGGGACCGGTGAAAAACTGTTTTTT | CASATGTGEKLFF
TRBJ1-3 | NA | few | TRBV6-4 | TGTGCCAGCAGTGACCGCCCACGGTACTCTGGAAACACCATATATTTT | CASSDRPRYSGNTIYF
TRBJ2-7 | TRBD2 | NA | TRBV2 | TGTGCCAGCAGTGGAACTAGCGGGGGGGTCTACGAGCAGTACTTC | CASSGTSGGVYEQYF
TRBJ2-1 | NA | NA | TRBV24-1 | TGTGCCACCAGTGACCTCGGGTCTGGAGAGTACAATGAGCAGTTCTTC | CATSDLGSGEYNEQFF
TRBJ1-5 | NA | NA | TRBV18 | TGTGCCAGCTCACCAAAGGGGAACAATCAGCCCCAGCATTTT | CASSPKGNNQPQHF
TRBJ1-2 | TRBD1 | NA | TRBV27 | TGTGCCAGCTTCAGCCGGGACAGTTTATCCTATGGCTACACCTTC | CASFSRDSLSYGYTF
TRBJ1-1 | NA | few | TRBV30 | TGTGCCTGGAGCCTCGACAGCGTGGAAGCTTTCTTT | CAWSLDSVEAFF
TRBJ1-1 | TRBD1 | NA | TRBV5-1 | TGCGCCAGCAGCTTGGGCCCACAGGGGGCACGCATGAACACTGAAGCTTTCTTT | CASSLGPQGARMNTEAFF
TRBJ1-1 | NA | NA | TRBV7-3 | TGTGCCAGCAGCCCACGCGGTGGTGGTGAAGCTTTCTTT | CASSPRGGGEAFF
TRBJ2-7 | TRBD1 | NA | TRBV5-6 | TGTGCCAGCAGCTCCGCGAGGGACAGAGGACGATCCTACGAGCAGTACTTC | CASSSARDRGRSYEQYF
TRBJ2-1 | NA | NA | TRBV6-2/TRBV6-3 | TGTGCCAGCAGTTACCCCCCCGGCAGGGCCCTGTCTTACAATGAGCAGTTCTTC | CASSYPPGRALSYNEQFF
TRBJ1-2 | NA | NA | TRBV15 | TGTGCCACCAGCAGAGATCATGACAGGTGGAACTATGGCTACACCTTC | CATSRDHDRWNYGYTF
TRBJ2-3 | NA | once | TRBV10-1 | TGCGCCAGCAGTGAGGGGGCTTCCAGCGATACAGATACGCAGTATTTT | CASSEGASSDTDTQYF
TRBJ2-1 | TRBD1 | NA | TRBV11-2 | TGTGCCAGCAGCTTAGTAACAGGGGGTTCCTCCTACAATGAGCAGTTCTTC | CASSLVTGGSSYNEQFF
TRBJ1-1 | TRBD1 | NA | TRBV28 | TGTGCCAGCAGTCGGACAGGGTCCGCCGCCCCTGCTTTCTTT | CASSRTGSAAPAFF
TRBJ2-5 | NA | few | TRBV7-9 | TGTGCCAGCAACCAGGGGCTACAAGAGACCCAGTACTTC | CASNQGLQETQYF
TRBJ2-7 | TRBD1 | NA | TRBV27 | TGTGCCAGCAGCCCCAAGACAGGGGCTTCCGAGCAGTACTTC | CASSPKTGASEQYF
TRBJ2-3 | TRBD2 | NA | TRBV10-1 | TGCGCCAGCTCAGAAGCGGGATCCGGCACAGATACGCAGTATTTT | CASSEAGSGTDTQYF
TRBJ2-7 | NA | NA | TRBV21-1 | TGTGCCAGCAGCAAAGTAACAGGCCGGGAGGACGAGCAGTACTTC | CASSKVTGREDEQYF
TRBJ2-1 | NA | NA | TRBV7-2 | TGTGCCAGCAGCTTAATGGGGGGTGAGCAGTTCTTC | CASSLMGGEQFF
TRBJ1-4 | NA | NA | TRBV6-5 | TGTGCCAGCAGGATCAGGCAGGGGTTACAAGAAAAACTGTTTTTT | CASRIRQGLQEKLFF